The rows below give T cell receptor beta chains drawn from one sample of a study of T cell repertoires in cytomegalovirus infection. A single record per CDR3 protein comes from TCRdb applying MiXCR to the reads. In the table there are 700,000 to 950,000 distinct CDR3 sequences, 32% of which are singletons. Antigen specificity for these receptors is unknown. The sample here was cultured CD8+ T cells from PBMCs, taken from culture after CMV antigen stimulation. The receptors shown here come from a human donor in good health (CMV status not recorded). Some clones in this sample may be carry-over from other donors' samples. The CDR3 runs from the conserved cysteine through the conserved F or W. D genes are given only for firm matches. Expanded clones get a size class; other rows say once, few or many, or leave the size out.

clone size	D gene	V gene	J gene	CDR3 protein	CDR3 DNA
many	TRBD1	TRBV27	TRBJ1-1	CASSLGTSGTGGMNTEAFF	TGTGCCAGCAGTTTAGGTACCTCCGGGACAGGAGGAATGAACACTGAAGCTTTCTTT
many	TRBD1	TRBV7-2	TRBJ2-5	CASSLGARGPLETQYF	TGTGCCAGCAGCTTAGGGGCCAGGGGGCCTTTGGAGACCCAGTACTTC
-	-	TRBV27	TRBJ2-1	CASSIDVAYNEQFF	TGTGCCAGCAGCATCGACGTGGCATACAATGAGCAGTTCTTC
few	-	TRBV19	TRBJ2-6	CASRQEISSGANVLTF	TGTGCCAGTAGACAGGAAATCTCCTCTGGGGCCAACGTCCTGACTTTC
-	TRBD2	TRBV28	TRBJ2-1	CASSLTSGPDEWWGEQFF	TGTGCCAGCAGTTTGACTAGCGGGCCGGATGAGTGGTGGGGTGAGCAGTTCTTC
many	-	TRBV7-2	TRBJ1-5	CASSPWPGLSNQPQHF	TGTGCCAGCAGCCCTTGGCCGGGACTAAGCAATCAGCCCCAGCATTTT
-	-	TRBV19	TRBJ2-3	CASSITGGVGWENTDTQYF	TGTGCCAGTAGTATCACCGGCGGAGTTGGGTGGGAGAACACAGATACGCAGTATTTT
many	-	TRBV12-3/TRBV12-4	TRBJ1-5	CASSSSGTGAWNQPQHF	TGTGCCAGCAGCTCTTCGGGCACAGGTGCGTGGAATCAGCCCCAGCATTTT
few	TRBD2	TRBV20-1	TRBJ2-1	CSARGTAGGKNEQFF	TGCAGTGCTAGGGGAACAGCGGGGGGCAAGAATGAGCAGTTCTTC
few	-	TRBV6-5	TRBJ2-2	CASSYLTGELFF	TGTGCCAGCAGCTATCTCACCGGGGAGCTGTTTTTT
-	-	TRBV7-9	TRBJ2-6	CASSLPLGSGANVLTF	TGTGCCAGCAGCTTGCCCCTGGGGTCTGGGGCCAACGTCCTGACTTTC
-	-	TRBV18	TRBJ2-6	CASSPLVDSDSSGANVLTF	TGTGCCAGCTCACCACTCGTTGACAGCGATAGCTCTGGGGCCAACGTCCTGACTTTC
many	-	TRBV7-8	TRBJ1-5	CASSLLPGGNQPQHF	TGTGCCAGCAGCTTGCTTCCCGGGGGGAATCAGCCCCAGCATTTT
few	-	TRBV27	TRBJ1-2	CASSPLPGRDSGYGYTF	TGTGCCAGCAGCCCCCTCCCCGGGAGGGACTCTGGCTATGGCTACACCTTC
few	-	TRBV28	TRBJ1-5	CASRPLGQLYNQPQHF	TGTGCCAGCAGGCCCCTCGGACAGCTCTACAATCAGCCCCAGCATTTT
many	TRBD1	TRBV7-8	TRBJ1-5	CASSLATGVQPQHF	TGTGCCAGCAGCCTGGCGACAGGGGTACAGCCCCAGCATTTT
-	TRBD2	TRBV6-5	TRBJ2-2	CASSPGTGRIRATGELFF	TGTGCCAGCAGCCCAGGAACCGGGAGGATTAGGGCTACCGGGGAGCTGTTTTTT
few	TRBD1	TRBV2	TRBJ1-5	CASSETGVNNQPQHF	TGTGCCAGCAGTGAAACAGGGGTAAACAATCAGCCCCAGCATTTT
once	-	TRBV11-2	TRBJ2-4	CASSLGPLGLTKNIQYF	TGTGCCAGCAGCTTAGGACCGTTAGGGCTAACCAAAAACATTCAGTACTTC
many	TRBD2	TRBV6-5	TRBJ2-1	CASSYDTSGGRSYNEQFF	TGTGCCAGCAGTTACGATACTAGCGGGGGTAGGTCCTACAATGAGCAGTTCTTC
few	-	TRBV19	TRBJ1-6	CASGTDGSSYNSPLHF	TGTGCCAGTGGGACGGACGGGAGCTCCTATAATTCACCCCTCCACTTT
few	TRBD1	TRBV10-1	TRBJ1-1	CASRNDNRGDTEAFF	TGCGCCAGCAGGAATGACAACAGGGGGGACACTGAAGCTTTCTTT
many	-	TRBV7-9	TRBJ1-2	CASSYGTGYNYGYTF	TGTGCCAGCAGCTATGGGACCGGATATAACTATGGCTACACCTTC
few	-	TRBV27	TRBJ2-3	CASSLRASDTQYF	TGTGCCAGCAGTTTGAGGGCCTCGGATACGCAGTATTTT
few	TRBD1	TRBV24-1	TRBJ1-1	CATRDRGLTEAFF	TGTGCCACACGGGACAGGGGGCTCACTGAAGCTTTCTTT
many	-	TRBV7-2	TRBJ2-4	CASSLNWIPGRERIGIQYF	TGTGCCAGCAGCTTAAATTGGATTCCGGGCCGAGAACGGATTGGCATTCAGTACTTC